Sequencing of this T cell receptor beta chain was carried out in a study of blood T cell repertoires in COVID-19. Some clones are missing from TCRdb's copy, which holds only in-frame ones; the method was immunoSEQ multiplex PCR. The repertoire holds fewer than 600,000 clones, with roughly 88% as singletons. Trimming took 5 bases from V and 5 from J, leaving 15 bases between them. Germline values: CDR1 SGHAT, CDR2 FQNNGV. The CDR3 runs to 15 residues. The sequence derives from a woman aged 40 to 50 who had recovered from COVID-19. The chain recombines TRBV11-2 with TRBJ1-4; possibly TRBD1 for D (5 bases). Sequencing input: PBMCs or T cells enriched from blood (not recorded which). The CDR3 protein is CASSDPTGPNEKLFF. The CDR3 DNA reads TGTGCCAGCAGCGACCCTACAGGACCAAATGAAAAACTGTTTTTT.